Each of the 30 T cell receptor beta chains below was sequenced from the same sample in a study of cytomegalovirus exposure and HLA in healthy donors. The primer mix had 60 Vbeta and 13 Jbeta primers. Assay used: immunoSEQ multiplex PCR; TCRdb lists only in-frame clones, some missing. This sample carries about 120,000 clones, around 79% of them seen once, and the ten largest clones take 3.3%. The sequencing input was PBMCs. These receptors came from a woman aged 25 to 39 in good health and CMV-seropositive.

Written as DNA, the CDR3 is TGTGCCAGCAGCTTCGGTTCGTTTGCCACTGAAGCTTTCTTT. Amino acid sequence: CASSFGSFATEAFF. The chain combines TRBV7-2 with TRBJ1-1; D unclear. V was clipped by 3 bases and J by 4 bases, with 12 bases between them. Germline-derived CDR1 and CDR2 are SGHTA and FQGNSA. The CDR3 length is 14 residues. The variable domain in full, completed from reference TRBV7-2 and TRBJ1-1, reads GAGVSQSPSNKVTEKGKDVELRCDPISGHTALYWYRQSLGQGLEFLIYFQGNSAPDKSGLPSDRFSAERTGGSVSTLTIQRTQQEDSAVYLCASSFGSFATEAFFGQGTRLTVV.

J is TRBJ2-3 and V is TRBV13, with 10 bases lining up with TRBD2. Germline lookup yields CDR1 PRHDT and CDR2 FYEKMQ (reference sequence). CDR3 length: 15 residues. V dropped 5 bases and J dropped 6; count of bases not matched to a gene: 8. CDR3 region: CASSALAGASDTQYF. The CDR3 DNA reads as TGTGCCAGCAGCGCGCTAGCGGGAGCCAGTGATACGCAGTATTTT.

The rearrangement uses TRBV6-6 and TRBJ2-3; 8 bases agree with TRBD1. J lost 3 bases, V lost 5 bases, and 4 bases had no gene match. CDR3 length: 14 residues. Germline loops: CDR1 MNHNY, CDR2 SVGAGI (reference sequence). The CDR3 DNA reads as TGTGCCAGCAGTCGGGACAGGTGGACAGATACGCAGTATTTT. This gives the protein CASSRDRWTDTQYF.

This clone was detected once. V is TRBV27 and J is TRBJ1-1; a possible D gene is TRBD1 (6 bases). Deletions cut 4 bases from V and 3 bases from J, with 18 bases between. The CDR3 consists of 16 residues. Germline-derived CDR1 and CDR2 are MNHEY and SMNVEV (reference sequence). The CDR3 loop is CASSSPFGGLDTEAFF. The CDR3 DNA follows: TGTGCCAGCAGTTCCCCATTTGGGGGCTTGGACACTGAAGCTTTCTTT.

The V and J genes are TRBV5-1 and TRBJ2-2, with D possibly matching TRBD2 (6 bases). The germline V gene has CDR1 SGHRS and CDR2 YFSETQ. V was cut by 0 bases and J by 5 bases, with 11 bases left in between. The CDR3 extends over 15 amino acids. CDR3 in DNA: TGCGCCAGCAGCTTGGCAGTGGGAGGTACCGGGGAGCTGTTTTTT. It encodes CASSLAVGGTGELFF.

This clone was recorded once. The rearrangement joins TRBV14 to TRBJ2-5, with D perhaps TRBD2 (5 bases). Germline CDR1 SGHDN, CDR2 FVKESK. The V and J ends lost 0 bases and 8 bases respectively, with 10 bases between them. This CDR3 is 13 amino acids long. In DNA form, the CDR3 reads TGTGCCAGCAGCCAAGATCCGGGATTAACCCAGTACTTC. Amino acids: CASSQDPGLTQYF.

The genes are TRBV29-1 and TRBJ2-2, with D maybe TRBD2 (5 bases). This CDR3 contains 15 residues. V lost 4 bases to trimming and J lost 2 bases, with 14 bases between them. Per the germline V gene, CDR1 is SQVTM and CDR2 is ANQGSEA. CDR3 loop: CSVVLRGSNTGELFF. CDR3 sequence (DNA): TGCAGCGTTGTTCTTAGAGGGAGCAACACCGGGGAGCTGTTTTTT.

CDR3 nucleotide sequence: TGTGCCTCAGCAGGGGACAGCTATGGCTACACCTTC. Residues: CASAGDSYGYTF. The chain joins TRBV2 to TRBJ1-2, with TRBD1 matching over 7 bases. The J segment lost 4 bases and the V segment lost 11 bases, leaving 7 bases of the junction unmatched. The CDR3 runs 12 residues. Germline V gives CDR1 SNHLY, CDR2 FYNNEI.

This chain uses TRBV11-3 with TRBJ2-2; D gene unclear. Germline V gene data show CDR1 as SGHNT and CDR2 as YENEEA. This CDR3 contains 13 residues. Trimming took off 8 bases at V and 1 base at J, with 8 bases between the two ends. The CDR3 here is CASEAENTGELFF. The CDR3 region has the DNA TGTGCCAGCGAGGCTGAGAACACCGGGGAGCTGTTTTTT.

This clone showed up just once. This chain connects TRBV2 to TRBJ1-5; tentatively, D is TRBD1 (6 bases). Germline V CDR1 and CDR2: SNHLY, FYNNEI. The CDR3 length is 15 residues. V shed 4 bases and J shed 1 base, with 11 bases lying between them. The CDR3 here is CASSVAGVSNQPQHF. CDR3 nucleotides: TGTGCCAGCAGTGTTGCAGGGGTGAGCAATCAGCCCCAGCATTTT.

The chain has TRBV2 and TRBJ2-7, with D possibly matching TRBD1 (6 bases). The germline CDR1 and CDR2 sequences are SNHLY and FYNNEI. The V end was cut by 2 bases, the J end by 12 bases, with 11 bases between. The CDR3 totals 11 residues. The CDR3 loop reads CASSEWGTSYF. In DNA form, the CDR3 reads TGTGCCAGCAGTGAATGGGGGACATCGTACTTC.

The chain has TRBV28 and TRBJ1-2, with unresolved D. The germline CDR1 and CDR2 sequences are MDHEN and SYDVKM. The CDR3 length is 14 residues. Trimming removed 1 base from V and 4 bases from J, with 10 bases in between. Here the CDR3 DNA reads TGTGCCAGCAGTTTATATGGTGTCAGCTATGGCTACACCTTC. Amino acid sequence: CASSLYGVSYGYTF.

The CDR3 nucleotides are TGTGCCTGGTCGATTACGGAGGGGTTATTCCCACGAGAGACCCAGTACTTC. Its translation: CAWSITEGLFPRETQYF. The J gene is TRBJ2-5, the V gene TRBV30, with D tentatively TRBD2 (6 bases). From germline, CDR1 is GTSNPN and CDR2 SVGIG (reference sequence). The germline V and J ends were trimmed by 5 bases and 4 bases, with 26 bases remaining between them. The CDR3 spans 17 residues.

This sequence joins TRBV27 and TRBJ2-3; 9 nucleotides align to TRBD1. J gave up 9 bases and V 7 bases, and 8 bases lay outside the gene matches. This CDR3 region has 13 residues. Germline V gene data show CDR1 as MNHEY and CDR2 as SMNVEV (reference sequence). DNA of the CDR3: TGTGCCAGCAACCGGAGACAGGGGGACACGCAGTATTTT. Its translation is CASNRRQGDTQYF.

V and J are TRBV30 and TRBJ2-5; tentative D call: TRBD2 (6 bases). The end of the DNA is better explained by TRBJ2-7, so the J call may be wrong. This CDR3 region has 17 residues. Germline CDR1 is GTSNPN and CDR2 is SVGIG (reference sequence). CDR3 nucleotide sequence: TGTGCCTGGAGTGTACGGGGGTCGCTCATGATTCCGCACGAGCAGTACTTC. Translating it yields CAWSVRGSLMIPHEQYF.

The table lists this clone with a count of one. This rearrangement joins TRBV4-3 to TRBJ1-5, with TRBD1 matching 7 bases. The CDR3 is 15 amino acids. The junction had 8 bases not matched to a gene; V was cut back by 6 bases and J by 3 bases. CDR1 is LGHNA and CDR2 is YSLEER in the germline V gene. The DNA of the CDR3 is TGCGCCAGCAGACGCGACAGGGTCACCAATCAGCCCCAGCATTTT. Its translation is CASRRDRVTNQPQHF.

V gene TRBV5-6 combines with J gene TRBJ2-7; D is possibly TRBD2 (6 bases). The CDR3 sequence is 15 residues long. Germline CDR1 is SGHDT and CDR2 is YYEEEE. Trimming shortened V by 6 bases and J by 0 bases, and 16 bases separated the two germline ends. The chain's CDR3 is CASTPRRGLSYEQYF. The CDR3 bases are TGTGCCAGCACCCCCCGGAGGGGTCTCTCCTACGAGCAGTACTTC.

This clone was counted a single time. The chain links TRBV11-1 to TRBJ2-3, with 8 bases that match TRBD2. This CDR3 is 16 amino acids long. Trimming removed 2 bases from V and 0 bases from J; junction bases left unmatched: 4. Germline CDR1 and CDR2: SGHAT and FQDESV (reference sequence). The chain's CDR3 is CASSLSGGTSTDTQYF. The DNA for the CDR3 is TGTGCCAGCAGCTTAAGCGGGGGAACTAGCACAGATACGCAGTATTTT.

The gene calls are TRBV11-2 and TRBJ1-4; the match to TRBD1 covers 7 bases. The germline CDR1 and CDR2 sequences are SGHAT and FQNNGV. V shed 5 bases and J 0 bases; nucleotides not matched to a gene: 9. The CDR3 is 17 residues long. The CDR3 DNA reads TGTGCCAGCAGCCCTCGCAGGGGGGTTGCAACTAATGAAAAACTGTTTTTT. It translates to CASSPRRGVATNEKLFF.

This chain uses TRBV7-2 with TRBJ2-5; D gene unclear. Trimming removed 0 bases from V and 2 bases from J, with 4 bases in between. CDR3 size: 13 residues. Germline CDR1 SGHTA, CDR2 FQGNSA. In DNA form, the CDR3 reads TGTGCCAGCAGCTTAGCCCCTCAAGAGACCCAGTACTTC. Translated, it gives CASSLAPQETQYF.

The chain joins TRBV19 to TRBJ2-1; D is unresolved. The CDR3 runs 16 residues. V shed 1 base and J shed 4 bases, with 14 bases lying between them. Germline V lookup: CDR1 LNHDA, CDR2 SQIVND (reference sequence). The DNA for the CDR3 is TGTGCCAGTAGTATAGTGAGGAATACCAATTACAATGAGCAGTTCTTC. It encodes CASSIVRNTNYNEQFF.

The rearrangement joins TRBV4-1 to TRBJ2-5; possibly TRBD1 for D (5 bases). The CDR3 runs 16 residues. Germline loops: CDR1 MGHRA, CDR2 YSYEKL. V lost 0 bases and J 1 base, leaving 12 bases between the germline ends. The CDR3 bases are TGCGCCAGCAGCCAAGATAAGGGGTTAAGCCAAGAGACCCAGTACTTC. Translating it yields CASSQDKGLSQETQYF.

The rearrangement links TRBV5-1 to TRBJ1-1; D is undetermined. V dropped 0 bases and J dropped 4 bases, with 16 bases sitting between them. Per the germline V gene, CDR1 is SGHRS and CDR2 is YFSETQ. This CDR3 is built from 16 residues. DNA of the CDR3: TGCGCCAGCAGCTTGGGACGCGGAGCGCTCGGCACTGAAGCTTTCTTT. It codes for CASSLGRGALGTEAFF.

The table lists this clone with a count of one. The V and J genes are TRBV6-5 and TRBJ2-7; D may be TRBD1 (6 bases). V shed 4 bases and J shed 4 bases, with 8 bases lying between them. Germline V CDR1 and CDR2: MNHEY, SVGAGI. The CDR3 is 12 residues long. CDR3: CASSFTGYEQYF. CDR3 nucleotides: TGTGCCAGCAGTTTCACAGGGTACGAGCAGTACTTC.

The V gene is TRBV2, the J gene TRBJ2-7; 7 bases match TRBD2. Germline loops: CDR1 SNHLY, CDR2 FYNNEI. The CDR3 spans 15 residues. V was pared by 1 base and J by 4 bases, with 7 bases of the junction left unmatched. The CDR3 loop is CASSEGGGFSYEQYF. The CDR3 DNA reads TGTGCCAGCAGTGAAGGGGGAGGGTTCTCGTACGAGCAGTACTTC.

CDR3: CASNEGGTSYEQYF. The DNA for the CDR3 is TGTGCCAGCAACGAAGGGGGTACAAGCTACGAGCAGTACTTC. This chain uses TRBV28 with TRBJ2-7; D perhaps matches TRBD1 (6 bases). V shed 7 bases and J shed 3 bases, with 16 bases lying between them. The germline V gene has CDR1 MDHEN and CDR2 SYDVKM. The CDR3 contains 14 residues.

This clone was seen just once. V gene TRBV4-3 combines with J gene TRBJ1-1, with D perhaps TRBD1 (5 bases). CDR1 and CDR2 from the germline V gene are LGHNA and YSLEER. Trimming took 5 bases from V and 0 from J, leaving 7 bases between them. The CDR3 is made up of 13 amino acids. DNA of the CDR3: TGCGCCAGCAGCTGGGGCATGAACACTGAAGCTTTCTTT. This encodes CASSWGMNTEAFF.

This clone occurred once. This CDR3 reads CASSLLGGVSGANVLTF. In nucleotides, the CDR3 is TGTGCCAGCAGTTTATTGGGCGGGGTCTCTGGGGCCAACGTCCTGACTTTC. The chain employs TRBV28 and TRBJ2-6; possible D gene TRBD2, 6 bases. The CDR3 covers 17 residues. Trimming pared 1 base from V and 0 bases from J, leaving 10 bases between. Germline V CDR1 and CDR2: MDHEN, SYDVKM.

The chain joins TRBV29-1 to TRBJ2-1, with 8 nucleotides matching TRBD2. Germline loops: CDR1 SQVTM, CDR2 ANQGSEA. The CDR3 covers 15 residues. V dropped 7 bases and J dropped 8; count of bases not matched to a gene: 16. The chain's CDR3 is CSAAGAGAGSYEQFF. CDR3 nucleotide sequence: TGCAGCGCGGCCGGAGCGGGGGCAGGAAGCTATGAGCAGTTCTTC.

V and J are TRBV5-6 and TRBJ2-7; possible D gene TRBD2, 6 bases. The CDR3 covers 11 residues. Germline V gives CDR1 SGHDT, CDR2 YYEEEE. The germline V and J ends were trimmed by 4 bases and 4 bases, with 6 bases remaining between them. The CDR3: CASSGGYEQYF. In nucleotides, the CDR3 is TGTGCCAGCAGCGGAGGGTACGAGCAGTACTTC.